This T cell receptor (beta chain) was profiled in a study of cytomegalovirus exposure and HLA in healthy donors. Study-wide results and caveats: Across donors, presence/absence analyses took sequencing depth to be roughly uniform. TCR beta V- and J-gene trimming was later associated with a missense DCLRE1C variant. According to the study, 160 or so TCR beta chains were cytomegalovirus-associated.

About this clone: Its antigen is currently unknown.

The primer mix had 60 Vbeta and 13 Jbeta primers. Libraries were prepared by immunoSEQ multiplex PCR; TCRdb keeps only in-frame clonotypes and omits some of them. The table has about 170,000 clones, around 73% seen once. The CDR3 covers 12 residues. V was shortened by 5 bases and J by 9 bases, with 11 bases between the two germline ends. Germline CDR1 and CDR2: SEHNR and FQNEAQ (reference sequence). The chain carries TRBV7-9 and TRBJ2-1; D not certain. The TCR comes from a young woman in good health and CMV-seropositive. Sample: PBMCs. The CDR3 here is CASSPLGSEQFF. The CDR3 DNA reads TGTGCCAGCAGCCCGCTAGGATCTGAGCAGTTCTTC.